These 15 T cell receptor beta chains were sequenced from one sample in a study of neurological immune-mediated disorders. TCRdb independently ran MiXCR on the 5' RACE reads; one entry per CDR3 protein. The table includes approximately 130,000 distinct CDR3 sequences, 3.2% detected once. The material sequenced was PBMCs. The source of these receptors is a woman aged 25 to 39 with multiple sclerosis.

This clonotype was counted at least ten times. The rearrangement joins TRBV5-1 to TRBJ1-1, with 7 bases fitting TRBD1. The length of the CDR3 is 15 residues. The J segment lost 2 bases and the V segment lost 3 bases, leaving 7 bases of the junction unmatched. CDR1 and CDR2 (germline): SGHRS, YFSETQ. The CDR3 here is CASSSPQGLNTEAFF. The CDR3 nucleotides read TGCGCCAGCAGCTCCCCACAGGGGCTAAACACTGAAGCTTTCTTT.

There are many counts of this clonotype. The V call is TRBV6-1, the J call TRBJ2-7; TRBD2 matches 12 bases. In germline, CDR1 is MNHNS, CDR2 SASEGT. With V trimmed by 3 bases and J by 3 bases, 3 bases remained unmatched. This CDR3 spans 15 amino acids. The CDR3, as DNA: TGTGCCAGCAGTGACGGACTAGCGGGAAACTACGAGCAGTACTTC. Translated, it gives CASSDGLAGNYEQYF.

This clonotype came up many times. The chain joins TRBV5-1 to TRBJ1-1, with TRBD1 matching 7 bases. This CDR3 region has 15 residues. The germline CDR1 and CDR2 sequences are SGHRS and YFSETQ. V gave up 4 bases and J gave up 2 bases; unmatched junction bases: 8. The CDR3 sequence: CASSMDRPPNTEAFF. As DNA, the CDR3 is TGCGCCAGCAGCATGGACAGGCCCCCCAACACTGAAGCTTTCTTT. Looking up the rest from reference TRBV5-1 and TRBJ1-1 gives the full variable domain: KAGVTQTPRYLIKTRGQQVTLSCSPISGHRSVSWYQQTPGQGLQFLFEYFSETQRNKGNFPGRFSGRQFSNSRSEMNVSTLELGDSALYLCASSMDRPPNTEAFFGQGTRLTVV.

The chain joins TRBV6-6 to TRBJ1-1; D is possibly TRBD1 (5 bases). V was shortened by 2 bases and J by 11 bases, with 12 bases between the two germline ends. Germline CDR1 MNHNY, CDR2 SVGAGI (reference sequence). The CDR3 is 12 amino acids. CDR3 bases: TGTGCCAGCAGTTACGAAGGGGCCTCTGCTTTCTTT. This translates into CASSYEGASAFF.

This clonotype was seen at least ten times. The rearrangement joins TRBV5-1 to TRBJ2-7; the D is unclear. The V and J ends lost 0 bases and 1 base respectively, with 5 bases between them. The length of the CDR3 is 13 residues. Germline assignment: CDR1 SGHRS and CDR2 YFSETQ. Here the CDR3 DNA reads TGCGCCAGCAGCTTGGGAGCGTCCTACGAGCAGTACTTC. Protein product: CASSLGASYEQYF.

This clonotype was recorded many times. The CDR3 DNA reads TGTGCCAGCTCCGGACAGGGAATGGCGCGCGAGCAGTACTTC. This codes for CASSGQGMAREQYF. The chain uses TRBV18 and TRBJ2-7, with 8 bases fitting TRBD1. CDR1 and CDR2 (germline): KGHSH, LQKENI. V lost 6 bases to trimming and J lost 6 bases; unmatched junction nucleotides: 10. The CDR3 has 14 amino acids.

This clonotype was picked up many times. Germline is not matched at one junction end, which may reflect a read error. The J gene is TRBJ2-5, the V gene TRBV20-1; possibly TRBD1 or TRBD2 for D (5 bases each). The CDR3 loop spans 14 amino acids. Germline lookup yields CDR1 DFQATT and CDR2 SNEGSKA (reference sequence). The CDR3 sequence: CSARGVGQQETQYF. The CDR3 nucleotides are TGCAGTGCGAGAGGGGTGGGGCAGCAAGAGACCCAGTACTTC.

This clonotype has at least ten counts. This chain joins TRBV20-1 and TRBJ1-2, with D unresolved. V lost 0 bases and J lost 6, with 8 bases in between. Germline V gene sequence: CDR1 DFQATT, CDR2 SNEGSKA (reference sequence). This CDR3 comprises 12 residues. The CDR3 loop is CSARDPGNGYTF. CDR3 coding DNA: TGCAGTGCTAGAGATCCGGGGAATGGCTACACCTTC.

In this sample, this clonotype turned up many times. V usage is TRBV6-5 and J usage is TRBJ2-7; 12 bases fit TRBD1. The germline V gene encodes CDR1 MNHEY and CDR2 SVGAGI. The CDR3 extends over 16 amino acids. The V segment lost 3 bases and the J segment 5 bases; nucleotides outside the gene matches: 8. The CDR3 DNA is TGTGCCAGCAGTTATTGGAGGGGACAGGGGGCAAACGAGCAGTACTTC. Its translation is CASSYWRGQGANEQYF.

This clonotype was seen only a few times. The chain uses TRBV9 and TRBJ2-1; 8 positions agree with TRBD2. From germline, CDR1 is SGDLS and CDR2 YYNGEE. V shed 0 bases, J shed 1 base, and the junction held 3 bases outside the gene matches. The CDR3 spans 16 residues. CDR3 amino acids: CASSVGTSGSYNEQFF. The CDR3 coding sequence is TGTGCCAGCAGCGTAGGCACTAGCGGTTCCTACAATGAGCAGTTCTTC.

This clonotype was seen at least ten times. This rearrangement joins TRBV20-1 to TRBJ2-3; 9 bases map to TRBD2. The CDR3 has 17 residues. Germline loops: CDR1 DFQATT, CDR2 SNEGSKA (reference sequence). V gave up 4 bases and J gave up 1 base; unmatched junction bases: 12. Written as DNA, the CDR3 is TGCAGTGCTAAGACGGCGGGAGGGATATACGGCACAGATACGCAGTATTTT. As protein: CSAKTAGGIYGTDTQYF.

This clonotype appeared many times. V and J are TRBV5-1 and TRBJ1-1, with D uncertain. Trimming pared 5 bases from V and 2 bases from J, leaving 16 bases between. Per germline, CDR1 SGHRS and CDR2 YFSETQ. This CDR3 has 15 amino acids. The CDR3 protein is CASSQGQTGNTEAFF. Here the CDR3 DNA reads TGCGCCAGCAGTCAAGGTCAAACGGGCAACACTGAAGCTTTCTTT.

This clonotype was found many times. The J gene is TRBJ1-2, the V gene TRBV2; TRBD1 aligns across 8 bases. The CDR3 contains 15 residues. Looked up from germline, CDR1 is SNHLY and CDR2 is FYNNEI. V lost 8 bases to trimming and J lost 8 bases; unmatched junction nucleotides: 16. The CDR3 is CASEPRGQGAEGYTF. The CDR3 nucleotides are TGTGCCAGCGAACCTCGAGGCCAGGGGGCAGAAGGCTACACCTTC.

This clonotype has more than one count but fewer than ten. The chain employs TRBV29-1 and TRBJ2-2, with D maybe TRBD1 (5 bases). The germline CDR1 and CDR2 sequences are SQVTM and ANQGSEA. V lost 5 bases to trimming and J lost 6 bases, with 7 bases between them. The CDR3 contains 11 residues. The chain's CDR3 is CSVTGAGELFF. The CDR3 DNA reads TGCAGCGTTACAGGTGCCGGGGAGCTGTTTTTT.

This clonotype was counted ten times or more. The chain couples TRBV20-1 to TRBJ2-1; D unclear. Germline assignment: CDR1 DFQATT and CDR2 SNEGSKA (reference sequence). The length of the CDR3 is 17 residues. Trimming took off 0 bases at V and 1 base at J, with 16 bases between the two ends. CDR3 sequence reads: CSARDQESSKSYNEQFF. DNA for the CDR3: TGCAGTGCTAGAGATCAGGAGAGTAGCAAGTCCTACAATGAGCAGTTCTTC.